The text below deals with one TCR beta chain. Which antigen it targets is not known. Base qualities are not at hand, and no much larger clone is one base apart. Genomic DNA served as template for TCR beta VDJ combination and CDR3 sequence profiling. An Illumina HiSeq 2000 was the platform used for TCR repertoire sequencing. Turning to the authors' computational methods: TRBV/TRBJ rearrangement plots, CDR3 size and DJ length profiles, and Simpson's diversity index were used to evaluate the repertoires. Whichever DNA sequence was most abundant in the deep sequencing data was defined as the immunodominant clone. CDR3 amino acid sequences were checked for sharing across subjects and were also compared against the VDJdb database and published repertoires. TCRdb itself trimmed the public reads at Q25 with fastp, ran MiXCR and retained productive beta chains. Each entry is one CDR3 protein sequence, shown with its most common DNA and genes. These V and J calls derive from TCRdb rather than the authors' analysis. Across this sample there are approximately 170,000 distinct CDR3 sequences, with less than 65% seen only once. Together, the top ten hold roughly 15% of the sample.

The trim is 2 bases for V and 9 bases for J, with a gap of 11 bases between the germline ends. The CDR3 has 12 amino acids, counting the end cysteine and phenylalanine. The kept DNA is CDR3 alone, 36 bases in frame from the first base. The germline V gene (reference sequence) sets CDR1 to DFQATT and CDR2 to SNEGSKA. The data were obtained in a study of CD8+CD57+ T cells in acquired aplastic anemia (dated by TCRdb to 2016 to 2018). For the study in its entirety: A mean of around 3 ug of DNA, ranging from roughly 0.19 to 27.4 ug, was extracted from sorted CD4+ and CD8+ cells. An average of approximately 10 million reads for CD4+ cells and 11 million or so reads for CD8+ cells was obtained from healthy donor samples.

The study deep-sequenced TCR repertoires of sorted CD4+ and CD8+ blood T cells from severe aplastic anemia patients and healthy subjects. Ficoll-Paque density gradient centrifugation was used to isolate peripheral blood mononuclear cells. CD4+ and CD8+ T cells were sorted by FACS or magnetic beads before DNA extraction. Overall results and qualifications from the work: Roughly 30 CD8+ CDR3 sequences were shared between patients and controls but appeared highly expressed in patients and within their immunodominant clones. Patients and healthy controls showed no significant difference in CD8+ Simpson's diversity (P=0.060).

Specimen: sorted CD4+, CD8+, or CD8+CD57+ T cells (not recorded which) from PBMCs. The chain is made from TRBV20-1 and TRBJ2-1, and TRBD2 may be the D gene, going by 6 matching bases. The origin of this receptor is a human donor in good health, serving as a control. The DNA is TGCAGTGCTAGACGGGGGTATGGTGAGCAGTTCTTC. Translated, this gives CSARRGYGEQFF.